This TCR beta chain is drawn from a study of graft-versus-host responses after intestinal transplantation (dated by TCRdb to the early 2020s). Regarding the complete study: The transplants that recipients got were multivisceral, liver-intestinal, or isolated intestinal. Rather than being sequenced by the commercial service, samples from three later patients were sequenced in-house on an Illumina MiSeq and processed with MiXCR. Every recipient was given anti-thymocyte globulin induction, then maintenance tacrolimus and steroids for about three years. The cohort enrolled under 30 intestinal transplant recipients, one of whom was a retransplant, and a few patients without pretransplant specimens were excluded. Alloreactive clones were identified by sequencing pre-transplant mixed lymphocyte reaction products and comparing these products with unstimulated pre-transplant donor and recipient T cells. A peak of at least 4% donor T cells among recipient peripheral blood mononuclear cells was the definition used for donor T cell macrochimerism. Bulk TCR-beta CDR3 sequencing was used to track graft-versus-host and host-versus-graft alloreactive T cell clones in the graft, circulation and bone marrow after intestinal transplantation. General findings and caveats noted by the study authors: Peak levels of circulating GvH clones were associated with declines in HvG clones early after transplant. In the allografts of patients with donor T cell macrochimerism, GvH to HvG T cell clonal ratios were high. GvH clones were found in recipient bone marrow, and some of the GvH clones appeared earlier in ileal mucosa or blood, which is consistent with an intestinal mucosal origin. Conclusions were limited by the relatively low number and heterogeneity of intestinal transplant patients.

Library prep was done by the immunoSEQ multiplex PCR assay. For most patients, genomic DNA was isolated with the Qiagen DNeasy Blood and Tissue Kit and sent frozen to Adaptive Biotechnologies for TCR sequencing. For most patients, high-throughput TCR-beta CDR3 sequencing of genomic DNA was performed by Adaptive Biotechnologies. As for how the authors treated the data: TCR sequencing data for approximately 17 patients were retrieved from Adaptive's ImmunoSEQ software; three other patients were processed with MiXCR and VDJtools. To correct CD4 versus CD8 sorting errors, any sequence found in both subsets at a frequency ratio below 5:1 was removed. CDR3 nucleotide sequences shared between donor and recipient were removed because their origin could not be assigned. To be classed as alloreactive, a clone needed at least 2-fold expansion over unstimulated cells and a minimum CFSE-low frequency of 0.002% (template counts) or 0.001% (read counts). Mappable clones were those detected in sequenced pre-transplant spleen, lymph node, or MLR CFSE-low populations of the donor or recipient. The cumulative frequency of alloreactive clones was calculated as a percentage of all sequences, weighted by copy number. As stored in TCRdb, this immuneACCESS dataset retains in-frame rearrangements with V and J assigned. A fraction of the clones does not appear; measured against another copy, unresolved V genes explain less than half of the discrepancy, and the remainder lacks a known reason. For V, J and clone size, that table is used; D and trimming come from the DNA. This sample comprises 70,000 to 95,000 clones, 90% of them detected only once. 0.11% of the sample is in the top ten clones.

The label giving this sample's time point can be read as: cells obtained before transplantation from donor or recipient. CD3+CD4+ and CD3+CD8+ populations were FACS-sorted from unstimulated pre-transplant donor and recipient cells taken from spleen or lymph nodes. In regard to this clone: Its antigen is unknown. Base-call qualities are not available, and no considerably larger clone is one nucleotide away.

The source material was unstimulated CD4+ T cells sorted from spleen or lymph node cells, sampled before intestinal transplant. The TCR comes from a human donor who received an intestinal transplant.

The DNA is TGCGCCAGCAGCCAAGTTACAGGGTATGGCTACACCTTC. It translates to CASSQVTGYGYTF. The chain is assembled from TRBV4-1 and TRBJ1-2; TRBD1 could be the D gene, as 6 bases match. From the germline V gene, CDR1 is MGHRA and CDR2 is YSYEKL. The junction carries 8 bases between V and J, which are trimmed by 1 base and 5 bases respectively. The CDR3 covers 13 residues, taking in both the cysteine and the phenylalanine. Just the 39-base CDR3 DNA is kept, in frame starting at base 1.